Sequencing of this TCR beta chain was carried out in a study of CD8+ T cells in alopecia areata. Study information: Treated patients were scored for severity by percent of scalp affected.

Once RNA had been extracted, it was reverse transcribed into cDNA to act as the sequencing template. TCRdb keeps only in-frame clones here, not all; method: immunoSEQ multiplex PCR. The sample lists about 260,000 clones, approximately 60% occurring once. Broader study findings: Scalp and blood retained many expanded lesional clones during tofacitinib.

This CDR3 comprises 15 residues. Trimming took 0 bases from V and 0 from J, leaving 11 bases between them. Per germline, CDR1 GTSNPN and CDR2 SVGIG (reference sequence). Worth noting for this clone: The antigen remains unidentified.

Treatment specified: oral pan-JAK inhibitor, 5-10 mg twice daily. Obtained from alopecia areata patients were lesional scalp punch biopsies along with peripheral blood. The J gene is TRBJ1-2, the V gene TRBV30; D is possibly TRBD1 (6 bases). Sequenced here: CD4+ T cells sorted from blood, sampled at roughly week 53, from a patient treated with tofacitinib. The sequence came from a human donor with alopecia areata. The CDR3 loop is CAWSVGAGANYGYTF. CDR3 sequence (DNA): TGTGCCTGGAGTGTTGGGGCAGGGGCTAACTATGGCTACACCTTC.